This entry describes one TCR beta chain. Its antigen is currently unknown. Repertoires were generated with immunoSEQ multiplex PCR, while TCRdb's copy carries only in-frame clones and drops some. The data hold about 91,000 clones, with approximately 96% observed a single time. The data were obtained in a study of siplizumab effects on memory and regulatory T cells. Study-wide findings and caveats: Treatment with siplizumab left mappable alloreactive CD4+ clones averaging roughly 69% Treg-derived, compared with 25% to 30% in controls. Major contributors to the alloresponse seemed to be naive T cells, which also appeared more diverse than memory cells. Proliferating CD4+ or CD8+ clones, roughly 75-95% of them, lacked an assignable naive or memory phenotype.

V was pared by 10 bases and J by 14 bases, with 18 bases between. Germline lookup yields CDR1 MNHNS and CDR2 SASEGT. The CDR3 is made up of 12 amino acids. This chain connects TRBV6-1 to TRBJ1-6; unclear D gene. Sequencing input: naive CD4+ T cells sorted from blood. This receptor was obtained from a human donor in good health. The CDR3 nucleotides read TGTGCCACCCGACGTGAGATTCCGGCCCTCCACTTT. Amino acids: CATRREIPALHF.